This T cell receptor (beta chain) was sequenced during a study of OX40 agonist ivuxolimab in advanced cancers. Study-wide points: Averaged across samples, CD8+ T cells carried more expanded clones than CD4+ did.

A word on this clone: Its cognate antigen is unknown.

Systemic immunosuppression or autoimmune disease history was grounds to exclude patients. Per germline, CDR1 MNHEY and CDR2 SMNVEV (reference sequence). The CDR3 sequence is 15 residues long. Trimming took 3 bases from V and 0 from J, leaving 10 bases between them. Clones were sequenced by immunoSEQ multiplex PCR, and TCRdb holds only the in-frame ones, with some missing. Of about 70,000 clones listed, 92% are singletons. J is TRBJ2-3 and V is TRBV27; D is unclear. The sample was CD4+ or CD8+ T cells sorted from blood, taken in a trial of the OX40 agonist ivuxolimab. The receptor was isolated from an adult with an advanced solid tumor such as melanoma, head and neck, liver or kidney cancer. The CDR3: CASSFLGPSTDTQYF. CDR3 bases: TGTGCCAGCAGTTTCCTGGGCCCTAGCACAGATACGCAGTATTTT.